Listed below are T cell receptor beta chains from one sample, sequenced in a study of post-analysis software for immune sequencing data. TCRdb reanalysed the PCR reads using MiXCR and keeps one entry per CDR3 protein. The sample includes under 900,000 distinct CDR3 sequences, 53% of them seen just once. The sequenced sample was blood. The receptor source for this set is a girl under 18 with multiple sclerosis. CDR3s include the opening cysteine and the closing phenylalanine or tryptophan. A D gene is named only where the DNA matches it firmly. The listing skips clone size in some rows; elsewhere it reads once, few, many or a size class.

CDR3 length	clone size	V gene	J gene	D gene	CDR3 protein	CDR3 DNA
18	.	TRBV7-6	TRBJ2-7	TRBD2	CASSLAEGLSGSSYEQYF	TGTGCCAGCAGCTTAGCGGAGGGTTTAAGCGGGAGCTCCTACGAGCAGTACTTC
13	.	TRBV10-3	TRBJ1-2	.	CAISDQTSYGYTF	TGTGCCATCAGTGATCAGACCTCCTATGGCTACACCTTC
15	few	TRBV4-1	TRBJ2-7	.	CASSQTSRATYEQYF	TGCGCCAGCAGCCAAACCTCCAGGGCCACCTACGAGCAGTACTTC
16	.	TRBV9	TRBJ1-2	.	CASSPRGLGLGYGYTF	TGTGCCAGCAGCCCCCGGGGGTTGGGCTTAGGCTATGGCTACACCTTC
12	.	TRBV20-1	TRBJ2-7	.	CSAQKVSYEQYF	TGCAGCGCCCAGAAAGTCTCCTACGAGCAGTACTTC
13	.	TRBV7-9	TRBJ2-1	TRBD1	CASSRDRRGEQFF	TGTGCCAGCAGCCGGGACAGACGAGGTGAGCAGTTCTTC
17	few	TRBV7-6	TRBJ2-7	TRBD1	CASSLAWTGTGTYEQYF	TGTGCCAGCAGCTTAGCTTGGACCGGGACAGGGACCTACGAGCAGTACTTC
18	.	TRBV5-5	TRBJ2-7	TRBD2	CASSFRGLAGTTSYEQYF	TGTGCCAGCAGCTTCCGAGGACTAGCGGGGACGACGTCCTACGAGCAGTACTTC
13	few	TRBV27	TRBJ2-1	.	CASSLRGVNEQFF	TGTGCCAGCAGTCTCAGGGGGGTCAATGAGCAGTTCTTC
14	.	TRBV27	TRBJ2-7	TRBD1	CASRYRGALDEQYF	TGTGCCAGCAGGTACAGGGGGGCGTTGGACGAGCAGTACTTC
13	.	TRBV7-2	TRBJ2-3	.	CASRTGSTDTQYF	TGTGCCAGCAGGACGGGGAGCACAGATACGCAGTATTTT
15	once	TRBV5-1	TRBJ2-1	.	CASSLAEGLYNEQFF	TGCGCCAGCAGCTTGGCAGAAGGGCTTTACAATGAGCAGTTCTTC
13	.	TRBV3-1	TRBJ1-1	.	CASGFRGNTEAFF	TGTGCCAGCGGGTTCCGGGGAAACACTGAAGCTTTCTTT
14	.	TRBV12-3/TRBV12-4	TRBJ2-2	TRBD2	CASSGLAGRGELFF	TGTGCCAGCAGCGGACTAGCGGGGCGCGGGGAGCTGTTTTTT
16	.	TRBV15	TRBJ2-7	TRBD1	CATSSTGQDRGYEQYF	TGTGCCACCAGCTCCACTGGCCAGGACAGGGGCTACGAGCAGTACTTC
14	.	TRBV7-6	TRBJ2-7	TRBD1	CASSSGTDTYEQYF	TGTGCCAGCAGCTCCGGGACAGATACCTACGAGCAGTACTTC
11	.	TRBV5-1	TRBJ2-3	.	CASHVTDTQYF	TGCGCCAGCCATGTCACAGATACGCAGTATTTT
14	.	TRBV7-9	TRBJ2-4	.	CASSSGKGKNIQYF	TGTGCCAGCAGCTCCGGGAAAGGCAAAAACATTCAGTACTTC
14	.	TRBV5-1	TRBJ1-1	.	CASGLEEGMTEAFF	TGCGCCAGCGGCTTGGAGGAGGGTATGACTGAAGCTTTCTTT
14	.	TRBV20-1	TRBJ2-1	TRBD2	CRASTGLAGSDQFF	TGCAGGGCTAGCACGGGACTAGCGGGATCCGATCAGTTCTTC
16	.	TRBV28	TRBJ2-1	TRBD1	CASSVPGQGNYNEQFF	TGTGCCAGCAGTGTCCCGGGACAGGGGAACTACAATGAGCAGTTCTTC
16	few	TRBV5-6	TRBJ2-5	.	CASSARLVIGGETQYF	TGTGCCAGCAGCGCAAGACTAGTAATCGGCGGAGAGACCCAGTACTTC
14	.	TRBV21-1	TRBJ1-5	.	CASSKVGPGGTQHF	TGTGCCAGCAGCAAAGTCGGGCCCGGGGGAACCCAGCATTTT
15	.	TRBV20-1	TRBJ2-3	TRBD2	CSASKTSGSTDTQYF	TGCAGTGCTAGCAAAACTAGCGGAAGCACAGATACGCAGTATTTT
17	.	TRBV4-2	TRBJ2-7	.	CASSQRVSGAGGYEQYF	TGTGCCAGCAGCCAACGGGTCTCGGGGGCTGGAGGGTACGAGCAGTACTTC